The clone carrying this T cell receptor (beta chain) has just a few counts. Its antigen remains unidentified. One entry per CDR3 protein results from TCRdb running MiXCR on the RT-PCR reads. The data contain 150,000 or so distinct CDR3 sequences, about 10% of them seen just once; the ten biggest clones take up around 40%. The length of the CDR3 is 16 residues. In germline, CDR1 is DFQATT, CDR2 SNEGSKA (reference sequence). J was trimmed by 5 bases and V by 5 bases; bases with no gene match: 11. The sample comes from a study of response to subunit inactivated influenza vaccine. Whole-study results and caveats: Few new T cells, the authors suggested, are recruited by each seasonal influenza vaccination.

The sequencing used CD8+ T cells sorted from PBMCs, collected approximately 25 months after vaccination. The V and J genes are TRBV20-1 and TRBJ1-5; 11 bases are shared with TRBD1. The sequence was obtained from a man aged 50 to 69 who received an inactivated influenza vaccine. The CDR3 nucleotides are TGCAGTGCTGCCCCGGGACAGGGGGGGATAGATCAGCCCCAGCATTTT. Its translation is CSAAPGQGGIDQPQHF.